A single sample gave rise to the 28 T cell receptor beta chains below, sequenced in a study of T cell responses to AZD1222 COVID-19 vaccine. The table came from immunoSEQ multiplex PCR; TCRdb's copy has only in-frame clones and leaves some out. The sample includes about 150,000 clones, about nine tenths of them seen just once. This specimen was peripheral blood, taken on day 0 of AZD1222 vaccination. These receptors all stem from an adult in good health.

V is TRBV7-6 and J is TRBJ2-7; TRBD2 matches at 11 bases. The germline CDR1 and CDR2 sequences are SGHVS and FNYEAQ. CDR3 length equals 18 residues. V was clipped by 5 bases and J by 0 bases; unmatched bases: 12. Written as DNA, the CDR3 is TGTGCCAGCAGCCCTTTTGGGCTAGCGGGAGGACTCTCCTACGAGCAGTACTTC. This codes for CASSPFGLAGGLSYEQYF.

CDR3 in amino acids: CASAIAYSPDTQYF. For the CDR3, the DNA is TGTGCCAGCGCGATAGCCTATAGCCCAGATACGCAGTATTTT. This chain uses TRBV2 with TRBJ2-3; D gene ambiguous. The CDR3 covers 14 residues. Germline values: CDR1 SNHLY, CDR2 FYNNEI. With 8 bases removed from V and 4 bases from J, the gap between germline ends came to 16 bases. The full variable domain, completed using reference TRBV2 and TRBJ2-3, is EPEVTQTPSHQVTQMGQEVILRCVPISNHLYFYWYRQILGQKVEFLVSFYNNEISEKSEIFDDQFSVERPDGSNFTLKIRSTKLEDSAMYFCASAIAYSPDTQYFGPGTRLTVL.

The gene calls are TRBV25-1 and TRBJ1-1; D is unclear. Germline V lookup: CDR1 MGHDK, CDR2 SYGVNS. V lost 6 bases and J 0 bases, leaving 8 bases between the germline ends. This CDR3 region has 13 residues. CDR3 bases: TGTGCCAGCAGCGGAATAATGAACACTGAAGCTTTCTTT. Protein product: CASSGIMNTEAFF.

V and J are TRBV19 and TRBJ1-1; D call uncertain. V lost 5 bases to trimming and J lost 7 bases, with 20 bases between them. Germline loops: CDR1 LNHDA, CDR2 SQIVND (reference sequence). This CDR3 contains 15 residues. CDR3 in amino acids: CASSPRGRSGNEAFF. The CDR3 DNA reads TGTGCCAGTAGTCCCCGAGGACGGAGCGGGAATGAAGCTTTCTTT.

This clone was found once. The chain couples TRBV6-5 to TRBJ2-3, with TRBD2 matching over 9 bases. This CDR3 is built from 15 residues. In germline, CDR1 is MNHEY, CDR2 SVGAGI. Germline trimming cut 7 bases from V and 6 bases from J; bases unmatched to any gene: 11. As DNA, the CDR3 is TGTGCCAGCAACCCCGTGGCTAGCGGGAAGGATACGCAGTATTTT. Its translation is CASNPVASGKDTQYF.

The chain recombines TRBV18 with TRBJ1-3, with D unresolved. Germline CDR1 KGHSH, CDR2 LQKENI. The V end was cut by 6 bases, the J end by 0 bases, with 9 bases between. The CDR3 has 14 residues. DNA of the CDR3: TGTGCCAGCTCGGACGTTCGCTCTGGAAACACCATATATTTT. It yields the protein CASSDVRSGNTIYF.

The V call is TRBV9, the J call TRBJ1-1; the D is unclear. V was trimmed by 4 bases and J by 5 bases, leaving 12 bases between them. Germline values: CDR1 SGDLS, CDR2 YYNGEE. This CDR3 is built from 13 residues. In DNA form, the CDR3 reads TGTGCCAGCAGCTCGATGGGAGGTACTGAAGCTTTCTTT. It specifies CASSSMGGTEAFF.

This chain links TRBV7-6 with TRBJ1-6, with D maybe TRBD1 (5 bases). This CDR3 contains 14 residues. V was cut by 6 bases and J by 7 bases, with 13 bases left in between. Germline lookup yields CDR1 SGHVS and CDR2 FNYEAQ. The CDR3 DNA reads as TGTGCCAGCAGTTGGGACGTTAGGAATTCACCCCTCCACTTT. Residues: CASSWDVRNSPLHF.

The genes are TRBV11-2 and TRBJ2-1; D might be TRBD2 (6 bases). The CDR3 consists of 17 residues. Germline CDR1 SGHAT, CDR2 FQNNGV. V was trimmed by 7 bases and J by 2 bases, leaving 21 bases between them. DNA for the CDR3: TGTGCCAGCAATGGCGGGCCGGGAGAAAATCCCTACAATGAGCAGTTCTTC. Its translation: CASNGGPGENPYNEQFF.

The V gene is TRBV9, the J gene TRBJ2-3, with D perhaps being TRBD1 or TRBD2 (5 bases each). V was shortened by 4 bases and J by 0 bases, with 15 bases between the two germline ends. CDR1 is SGDLS, CDR2 YYNGEE, per germline. The CDR3 consists of 16 residues. CDR3 residues: CASSPRDAPSTDTQYF. CDR3 in DNA: TGTGCCAGCAGCCCCCGGGACGCACCTAGCACAGATACGCAGTATTTT.

The chain uses TRBV7-3 and TRBJ1-6; tentative D call: TRBD1 (5 bases). The V gene lost 5 bases and the J gene lost 3 bases, with 11 bases spanning the gap. The CDR3 has 15 residues. In germline, CDR1 is SGHTA, CDR2 FQGTGA. CDR3 protein: CASSQRGGYNSPLHF. The CDR3 region has the DNA TGTGCCAGCAGCCAACGCGGGGGCTATAATTCACCCCTCCACTTT.

The chain links TRBV21-1 to TRBJ2-1; TRBD2 is taken as the D call from the table, unchecked against the DNA. TRBV21-1 is deemed a pseudogene. The CDR3 contains 17 residues. The CDR3 is CASSKERLALTYNEQFF. For the CDR3, the DNA is TGTGCCAGCAGCAAAGAACGGCTAGCCCTAACCTACAATGAGCAGTTCTTC.

The V call is TRBV28, the J call TRBJ1-4; D remains unclear. The CDR3 runs 13 residues. Between the trimmed V and J ends, which lost 10 bases and 5 bases, there was a span of 14 bases. Germline V gene data show CDR1 as MDHEN and CDR2 as SYDVKM. The CDR3 sequence: CATQKGDNEKLFF. CDR3 in DNA: TGTGCCACCCAAAAGGGAGACAATGAAAAACTGTTTTTT.

The chain links TRBV11-2 to TRBJ2-7, with 8 bases identical to TRBD2. V shed 5 bases and J 4 bases; nucleotides not matched to a gene: 7. Germline V gene sequence: CDR1 SGHAT, CDR2 FQNNGV. The CDR3 covers 14 residues. The CDR3 bases are TGTGCCAGCAGCCTCGGGACTAGAGCTTACGAGCAGTACTTC. This gives the protein CASSLGTRAYEQYF.

This chain joins TRBV7-2 and TRBJ1-6; 8 bases are shared with TRBD1. J lost 2 bases, V lost 5 bases, and 2 bases had no gene match. Germline CDR1 SGHTA, CDR2 FQGNSA. The length of the CDR3 is 15 residues. In nucleotides, the CDR3 is TGTGCCAGCAGCCTCAGGGGGCCCTATAATTCACCCCTCCACTTT. Translation gives CASSLRGPYNSPLHF.

The genes are TRBV19 and TRBJ2-3; TRBD2 might be the D (5 bases). The CDR3 runs 14 residues. The V end was cut by 1 base, the J end by 2 bases, with 7 bases between. Per the germline V gene, CDR1 is LNHDA and CDR2 is SQIVND (reference sequence). The CDR3 loop is CASSIGRYTDTQYF. The CDR3 region has the DNA TGTGCCAGTAGTATAGGGAGGTACACAGATACGCAGTATTTT. The whole variable domain, remainder taken from reference TRBV19 and TRBJ2-3, is DGGITQSPKYLFRKEGQNVTLSCEQNLNHDAMYWYRQDPGQGLRLIYYSQIVNDFQKGDIAEGYSVSREKKESFPLTVTSAQKNPTAFYLCASSIGRYTDTQYFGPGTRLTVL.

The V and J genes are TRBV10-3 and TRBJ1-3, with D unresolved. Germline V gives CDR1 ENHRY, CDR2 SYGVKD. The length of the CDR3 is 11 residues. Trimming cost V 6 bases and J 4 bases, with 4 bases left between them. The CDR3 DNA reads as TGTGCCATCAGGGGCGGAAACACCATATATTTT. The encoded protein is CAIRGGNTIYF.

The chain has TRBV7-9 and TRBJ2-1, with TRBD1 matching 10 bases. The germline CDR1 and CDR2 sequences are SEHNR and FQNEAQ (reference sequence). The CDR3 has 17 amino acids. The junction had 6 bases not matched to a gene; V was cut back by 4 bases and J by 0 bases. The CDR3 spells CASSSYGQGVSYNEQFF. The CDR3 DNA is TGTGCCAGCAGCTCGTACGGACAGGGGGTCTCCTACAATGAGCAGTTCTTC.

The CDR3 region is CASSTRQRNQPQHF. The CDR3 DNA reads as TGTGCCAGCAGTACCCGACAGAGGAATCAGCCCCAGCATTTT. This rearrangement joins TRBV27 to TRBJ1-5; D possibly corresponds to TRBD1 (5 bases). Germline-derived CDR1 and CDR2 are MNHEY and SMNVEV (reference sequence). V was clipped by 5 bases and J by 4 bases, with 12 bases between them. This CDR3 is 14 amino acids long.

In nucleotides, the CDR3 is TGTGCCAGCAGCCTCCGGGACAGGGACCAAGAGACCCAGTACTTC. This sequence encodes CASSLRDRDQETQYF. The chain is built from TRBV28 and TRBJ2-5; TRBD1 agrees at 9 bases. Per the germline V gene, CDR1 is MDHEN and CDR2 is SYDVKM. This CDR3 has 15 residues. The trim removed 6 bases at V and 0 bases at J, leaving 5 bases unmatched.

The genes are TRBV7-2 and TRBJ2-5; D not certain. Germline V gene data show CDR1 as SGHTA and CDR2 as FQGNSA. V shed 3 bases and J shed 4 bases, with 9 bases lying between them. This CDR3 spans 13 amino acids. DNA of the CDR3: TGTGCCAGCAGCTTTCTGGCGGCAGAGACCCAGTACTTC. Translation gives CASSFLAAETQYF. Combining the CDR3 with reference TRBV7-2 and TRBJ2-5 gives the whole variable domain GAGVSQSPSNKVTEKGKDVELRCDPISGHTALYWYRQSLGQGLEFLIYFQGNSAPDKSGLPSDRFSAERTGGSVSTLTIQRTQQEDSAVYLCASSFLAAETQYFGPGTRLLVL.

This clone has just one count. The chain has TRBV28 and TRBJ1-4; a possible D gene is TRBD1 (5 bases). Trimming pared 11 bases from V and 6 bases from J, leaving 16 bases between. The CDR3 covers 13 residues. Germline assignment: CDR1 MDHEN and CDR2 SYDVKM. DNA for the CDR3: TGTGCCGCCCGGGGCCAAGGGGATGAAAAACTGTTTTTT. It is translated as CAARGQGDEKLFF. Full variable domain (rest looked up from reference TRBV28 and TRBJ1-4): DVKVTQSSRYLVKRTGEKVFLECVQDMDHENMFWYRQDPGLGLRLIYFSYDVKMKEKGDIPEGYSVSREKKERFSLILESASTNQTSMYLCAARGQGDEKLFFGSGTQLSVL.

This chain uses TRBV4-1 with TRBJ1-2, with 7 nucleotides matching TRBD1. The CDR3 extends over 16 amino acids. With 6 bases clipped from V and 2 bases from J, the junction kept 12 bases outside the gene matches. Germline CDR1 reads MGHRA; CDR2 reads YSYEKL. Written as DNA, the CDR3 is TGCGCCAGCAGGAACCACGTCAGGACAGGAAACTATGGCTACACCTTC. This translates into CASRNHVRTGNYGYTF.

The CDR3 protein is CASSVQGAIYEQYF. The CDR3 DNA is TGTGCCAGCAGTGTGCAGGGGGCGATCTACGAGCAGTACTTC. The rearrangement joins TRBV2 to TRBJ2-7; 8 bases match TRBD1. This CDR3 has 14 amino acids. Germline lookup yields CDR1 SNHLY and CDR2 FYNNEI. J gave up 3 bases and V 4 bases, and 5 bases lay outside the gene matches.

The J gene is TRBJ2-7, the V gene TRBV5-6, with TRBD2 matching 10 bases. CDR3 size: 14 residues. Germline CDR1 reads SGHDT; CDR2 reads YYEEEE. V lost 1 base, J lost 5 bases, and 3 bases stayed unmatched. The DNA of the CDR3 is TGTGCCAGCAGCTTGAGTCTAGCGGGAGACGAGCAGTACTTC. Translation gives CASSLSLAGDEQYF.

The chain has TRBV7-2 and TRBJ1-4, with a tentative D call TRBD1 (5 bases). The V end was cut by 1 base, the J end by 8 bases, with 11 bases between. The CDR3 length is 14 residues. Germline assignment: CDR1 SGHTA and CDR2 FQGNSA. The CDR3 is CASSLGSGWEKLFF. CDR3 DNA sequence: TGTGCCAGCAGCTTAGGTTCAGGGTGGGAAAAACTGTTTTTT.

This rearrangement joins TRBV7-2 to TRBJ2-5; 13 bases line up with TRBD2. The CDR3 totals 15 residues. Trimming cost V 8 bases and J 5 bases; bases outside gene matches: 8. Germline CDR1 reads SGHTA; CDR2 reads FQGNSA. The CDR3 DNA reads as TGTGCCAGCCGGGGACTAGCGGGATTAAAGGAGACCCAGTACTTC. It translates to CASRGLAGLKETQYF. Supplemented by reference TRBV7-2 and TRBJ2-5, the full variable domain reads GAGVSQSPSNKVTEKGKDVELRCDPISGHTALYWYRQSLGQGLEFLIYFQGNSAPDKSGLPSDRFSAERTGGSVSTLTIQRTQQEDSAVYLCASRGLAGLKETQYFGPGTRLLVL.

The J gene is TRBJ2-5, the V gene TRBV27; 9 nucleotides match TRBD1. Trimming removed 7 bases from V and 4 bases from J; junction bases left unmatched: 10. This CDR3 spans 15 amino acids. Germline CDR1 is MNHEY and CDR2 is SMNVEV (reference sequence). CDR3 coding DNA: TGTGCCAGCACCCAAGGGGACAGGGTAGGAGAGACCCAGTACTTC. It yields the protein CASTQGDRVGETQYF.